Below are 15 T cell receptor beta chains sequenced from a single sample in a study of control samples from healthy donors and cancer patients. Sequencing was performed with immunoSEQ multiplex PCR; in TCRdb, only in-frame clones are kept and a portion is missing. This sample has 150,000 to 200,000 clones; roughly nine tenths occur once, and the top ten carry approximately 1.4%. The sequencing sample was made of blood. Source of these receptors: a woman in her thirties in good health.

This sequence joins TRBV5-1 and TRBJ1-2, with D possibly being TRBD1 (5 bases). This CDR3 has 11 amino acids. Germline V gives CDR1 SGHRS, CDR2 YFSETQ. Between the trimmed V and J ends, which lost 5 bases and 6 bases, there was a span of 8 bases. The chain's CDR3 is CASRGLDGYTF. CDR3 sequence (DNA): TGCGCCAGCAGGGGGCTGGATGGCTACACCTTC.

The chain combines TRBV28 with TRBJ1-2, with 8 nucleotides matching TRBD1. The junction had 8 bases not matched to a gene; V was cut back by 4 bases and J by 4 bases. The germline gives CDR1 MDHEN, CDR2 SYDVKM. CDR3 length equals 15 residues. CDR3 residues: CASSSPTGEGYGYTF. The CDR3 coding sequence is TGTGCCAGCAGTTCCCCGACAGGGGAGGGCTATGGCTACACCTTC.

This chain uses TRBV6-6 with TRBJ1-2; no firm D call. V lost 2 bases to trimming and J lost 1 base, with 5 bases between them. The CDR3 is 13 residues long. The germline V gene encodes CDR1 MNHNY and CDR2 SVGAGI (reference sequence). This CDR3 reads CASSYTINYGYTF. CDR3 DNA sequence: TGTGCCAGCAGTTACACCATTAACTATGGCTACACCTTC.

The J gene is TRBJ1-1, the V gene TRBV6-5; the D is unclear. The CDR3 is 13 amino acids. With 0 bases removed from V and 4 bases from J, the gap between germline ends came to 6 bases. CDR1 is MNHEY and CDR2 is SVGAGI in the germline V gene. CDR3 in amino acids: CASSYSAGTEAFF. CDR3 DNA sequence: TGTGCCAGCAGTTACTCGGCTGGCACTGAAGCTTTCTTT.

This clone came up once. The chain uses TRBV3-1 (or the pseudogene TRBV3-2) and TRBJ1-1, with 10 bases lining up with TRBD1. The germline V gene has CDR1 LGHDT and CDR2 YNNKEL (reference sequence). The CDR3 consists of 14 residues. Germline trimming cut 1 base from V and 4 bases from J; bases unmatched to any gene: 0. The CDR3 loop is CASSQGQGATEAFF. The CDR3 nucleotides are TGTGCCAGCAGCCAAGGACAGGGGGCCACTGAAGCTTTCTTT.

V gene TRBV28 combines with J gene TRBJ1-2; TRBD1 agrees at 11 bases. The CDR3 covers 15 residues. The ends lost 5 bases at V and 6 bases at J; junction bases unmatched: 8. CDR1 is MDHEN and CDR2 is SYDVKM in the germline V gene. CDR3 sequence (DNA): TGTGCCAGCAGTCCCGGGACAGGGGGTTATCATGGCTACACCTTC. It yields the protein CASSPGTGGYHGYTF.

The chain employs TRBV28 and TRBJ1-4, with D possibly matching TRBD1 (5 bases). The CDR3 spans 13 residues. The V and J ends lost 6 bases and 7 bases respectively, with 12 bases between them. Germline V gives CDR1 MDHEN, CDR2 SYDVKM. The CDR3: CASRPGPVEKLFF. The CDR3 nucleotides are TGTGCCAGCAGGCCGGGACCGGTTGAAAAACTGTTTTTT. The full variable domain, completed using reference TRBV28 and TRBJ1-4, is DVKVTQSSRYLVKRTGEKVFLECVQDMDHENMFWYRQDPGLGLRLIYFSYDVKMKEKGDIPEGYSVSREKKERFSLILESASTNQTSMYLCASRPGPVEKLFFGSGTQLSVL.

The rearrangement links TRBV7-8 to TRBJ2-1; 10 bases match TRBD2. This CDR3 has 14 amino acids. Germline CDR1 and CDR2: SGHVS and FQNEAQ. The junction had 0 bases not matched to a gene; V was cut back by 6 bases and J by 1 base. The CDR3 DNA follows: TGTGCCAGCAGACTAGCGGGATCCTACAATGAGCAGTTCTTC. Its protein product is CASRLAGSYNEQFF. Using reference TRBV7-8 and TRBJ2-1 for the parts outside the CDR3, the full variable domain is GAGVSQSPRYKVAKRGQDVALRCDPISGHVSLFWYQQALGQGPEFLTYFQNEAQLDKSGLPSDRFFAERPEGSVSTLKIQRTQQEDSAVYLCASRLAGSYNEQFFGPGTRLTVL.

This rearrangement joins TRBV15 to TRBJ2-7; 10 nucleotides agree with TRBD1. The V and J ends lost 1 base and 3 bases, in that order; junction bases with no gene match: 9. From germline, CDR1 is LNHNV and CDR2 YYDKDF (reference sequence). The CDR3 extends over 17 amino acids. The CDR3 DNA follows: TGTGCCACCAGCAGAGTCGGGACAGGGGATCCTCACTACGAGCAGTACTTC. The encoded protein is CATSRVGTGDPHYEQYF.

The genes are TRBV7-6 and TRBJ1-6; TRBD1 agrees at 8 bases. Germline V gene sequence: CDR1 SGHVS, CDR2 FNYEAQ. The CDR3 runs 17 residues. The junction had 2 bases not matched to a gene; V was cut back by 1 base and J by 0 bases. CDR3 sequence (DNA): TGTGCCAGCAGCTTAGGACAGGGGAGCTCCTATAATTCACCCCTCCACTTT. Translating gives CASSLGQGSSYNSPLHF.

This sequence joins TRBV27 and TRBJ2-2; D may be TRBD2 (5 bases). The CDR3 is 14 residues long. With 2 bases removed from V and 4 bases from J, the gap between germline ends came to 8 bases. In germline, CDR1 is MNHEY, CDR2 SMNVEV (reference sequence). CDR3 sequence (DNA): TGTGCCAGCAGTTTAACTAGATCCACCGGGGAGCTGTTTTTT. This codes for CASSLTRSTGELFF.

The chain couples TRBV19 to TRBJ1-1, with unresolved D. V dropped 4 bases and J dropped 4 bases, with 4 bases sitting between them. The CDR3 sequence is 11 residues long. Germline V gene lookup returns CDR1 LNHDA and CDR2 SQIVND (reference sequence). In DNA form, the CDR3 reads TGTGCCAGTAGTAGGGGCACTGAAGCTTTCTTT. Translating it yields CASSRGTEAFF.

The rearrangement links TRBV29-1 to TRBJ2-3; TRBD2 agrees at 8 bases. CDR3 size: 12 residues. The germline V gene encodes CDR1 SQVTM and CDR2 ANQGSEA. Unmatched junction bases numbered 3, after V lost 6 bases and J lost 4 bases. The DNA for the CDR3 is TGCAGCGTCGCGACTAGCGCAGATACGCAGTATTTT. Protein product: CSVATSADTQYF.

The chain uses TRBV30 and TRBJ1-4, with 11 nucleotides matching TRBD1. The V gene's germline CDR1 is GTSNPN and CDR2 SVGIG (reference sequence). CDR3 size: 15 residues. V was pared by 4 bases and J by 5 bases, with 6 bases of the junction left unmatched. The CDR3 loop reads CAWTQGTGGNEKLFF. The CDR3 DNA is TGTGCCTGGACCCAAGGGACAGGGGGAAATGAAAAACTGTTTTTT.

J is TRBJ1-4 and V is TRBV5-1; 7 nucleotides match TRBD1. The germline gives CDR1 SGHRS, CDR2 YFSETQ. V shed 2 bases, J shed 0 bases, and the junction held 7 bases outside the gene matches. The CDR3 extends over 17 amino acids. CDR3 DNA: TGCGCCAGCAGCTTAGGGGGCCCCGCTGCAACTAATGAAAAACTGTTTTTT. It yields the protein CASSLGGPAATNEKLFF.